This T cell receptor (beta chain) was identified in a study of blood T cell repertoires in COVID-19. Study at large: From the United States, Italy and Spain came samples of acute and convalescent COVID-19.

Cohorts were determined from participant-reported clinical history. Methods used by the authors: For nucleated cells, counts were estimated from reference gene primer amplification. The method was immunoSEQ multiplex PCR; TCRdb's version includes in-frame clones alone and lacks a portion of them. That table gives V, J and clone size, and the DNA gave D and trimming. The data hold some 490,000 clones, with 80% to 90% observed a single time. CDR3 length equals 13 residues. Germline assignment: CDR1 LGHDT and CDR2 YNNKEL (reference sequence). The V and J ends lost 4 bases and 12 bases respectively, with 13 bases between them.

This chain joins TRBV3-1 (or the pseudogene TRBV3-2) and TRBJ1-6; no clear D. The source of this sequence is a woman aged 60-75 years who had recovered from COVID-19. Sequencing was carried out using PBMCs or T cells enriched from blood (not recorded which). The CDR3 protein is CASSPSSDGPLHF. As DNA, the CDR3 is TGTGCCAGCAGCCCCTCCAGCGATGGACCCCTCCACTTT.